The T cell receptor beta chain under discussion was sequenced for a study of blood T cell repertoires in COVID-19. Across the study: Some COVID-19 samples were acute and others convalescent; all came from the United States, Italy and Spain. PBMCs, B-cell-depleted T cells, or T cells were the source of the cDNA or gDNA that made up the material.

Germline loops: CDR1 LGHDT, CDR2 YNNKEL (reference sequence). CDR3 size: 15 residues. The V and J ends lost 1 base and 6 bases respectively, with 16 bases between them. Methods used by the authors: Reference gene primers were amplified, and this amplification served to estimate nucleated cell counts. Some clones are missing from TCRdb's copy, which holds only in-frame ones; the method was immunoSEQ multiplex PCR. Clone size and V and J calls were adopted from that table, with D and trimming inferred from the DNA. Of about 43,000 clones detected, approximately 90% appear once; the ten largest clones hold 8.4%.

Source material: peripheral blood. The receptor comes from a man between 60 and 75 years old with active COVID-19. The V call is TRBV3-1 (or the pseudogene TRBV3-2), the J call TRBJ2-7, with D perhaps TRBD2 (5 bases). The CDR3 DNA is TGTGCCAGCAGCCAAGCATCACTAGTCTCGTCCGAGCAGTACTTC. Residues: CASSQASLVSSEQYF.